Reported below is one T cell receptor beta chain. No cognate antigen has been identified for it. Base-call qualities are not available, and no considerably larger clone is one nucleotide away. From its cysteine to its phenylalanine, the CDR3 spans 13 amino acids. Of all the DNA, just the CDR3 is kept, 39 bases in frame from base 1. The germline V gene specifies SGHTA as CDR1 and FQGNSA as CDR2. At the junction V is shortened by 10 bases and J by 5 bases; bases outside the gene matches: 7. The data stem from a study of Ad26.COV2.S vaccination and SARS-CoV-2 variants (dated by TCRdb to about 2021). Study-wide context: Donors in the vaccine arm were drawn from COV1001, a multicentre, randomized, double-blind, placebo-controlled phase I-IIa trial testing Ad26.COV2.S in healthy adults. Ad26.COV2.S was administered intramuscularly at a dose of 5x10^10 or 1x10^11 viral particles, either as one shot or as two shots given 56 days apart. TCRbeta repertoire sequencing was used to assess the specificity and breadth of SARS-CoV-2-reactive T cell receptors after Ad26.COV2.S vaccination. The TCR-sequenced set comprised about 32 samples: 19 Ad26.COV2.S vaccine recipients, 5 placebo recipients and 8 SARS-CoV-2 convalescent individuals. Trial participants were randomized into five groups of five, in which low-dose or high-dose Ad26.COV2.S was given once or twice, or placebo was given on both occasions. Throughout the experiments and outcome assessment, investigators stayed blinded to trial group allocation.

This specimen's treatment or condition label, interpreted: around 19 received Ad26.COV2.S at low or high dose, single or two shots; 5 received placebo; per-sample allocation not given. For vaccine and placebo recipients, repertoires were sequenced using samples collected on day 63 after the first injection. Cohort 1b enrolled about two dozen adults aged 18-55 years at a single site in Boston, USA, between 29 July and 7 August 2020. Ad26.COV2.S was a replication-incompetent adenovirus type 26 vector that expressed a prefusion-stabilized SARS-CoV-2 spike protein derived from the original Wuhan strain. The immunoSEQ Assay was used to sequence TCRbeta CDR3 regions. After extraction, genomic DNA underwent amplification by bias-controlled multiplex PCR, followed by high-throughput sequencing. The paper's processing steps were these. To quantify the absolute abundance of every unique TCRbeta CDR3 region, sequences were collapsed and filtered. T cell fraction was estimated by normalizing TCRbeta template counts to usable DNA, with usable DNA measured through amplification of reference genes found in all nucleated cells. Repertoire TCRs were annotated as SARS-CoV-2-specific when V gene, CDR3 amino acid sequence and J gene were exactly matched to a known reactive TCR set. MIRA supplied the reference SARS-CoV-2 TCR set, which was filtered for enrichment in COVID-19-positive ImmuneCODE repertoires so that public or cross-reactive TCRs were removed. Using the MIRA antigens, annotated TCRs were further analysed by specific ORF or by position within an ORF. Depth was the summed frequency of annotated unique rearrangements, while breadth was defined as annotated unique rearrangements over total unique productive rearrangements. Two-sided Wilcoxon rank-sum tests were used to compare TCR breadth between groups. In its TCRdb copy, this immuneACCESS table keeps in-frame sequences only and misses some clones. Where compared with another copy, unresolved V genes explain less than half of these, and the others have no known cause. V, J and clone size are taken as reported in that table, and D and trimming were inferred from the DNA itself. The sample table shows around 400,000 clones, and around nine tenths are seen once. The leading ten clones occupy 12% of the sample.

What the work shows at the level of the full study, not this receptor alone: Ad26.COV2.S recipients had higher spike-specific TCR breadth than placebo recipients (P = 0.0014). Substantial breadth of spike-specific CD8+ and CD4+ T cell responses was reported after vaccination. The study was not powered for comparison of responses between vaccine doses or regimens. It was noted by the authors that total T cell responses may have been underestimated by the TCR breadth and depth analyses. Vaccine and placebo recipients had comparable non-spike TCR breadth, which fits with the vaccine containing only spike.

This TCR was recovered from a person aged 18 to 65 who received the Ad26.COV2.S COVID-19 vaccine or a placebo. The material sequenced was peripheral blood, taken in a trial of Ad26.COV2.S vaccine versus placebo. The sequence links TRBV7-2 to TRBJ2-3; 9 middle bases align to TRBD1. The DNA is TGTGCCAAAAGGGGACAGGGCCAAGATACGCAGTATTTT. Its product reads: CAKRGQGQDTQYF.